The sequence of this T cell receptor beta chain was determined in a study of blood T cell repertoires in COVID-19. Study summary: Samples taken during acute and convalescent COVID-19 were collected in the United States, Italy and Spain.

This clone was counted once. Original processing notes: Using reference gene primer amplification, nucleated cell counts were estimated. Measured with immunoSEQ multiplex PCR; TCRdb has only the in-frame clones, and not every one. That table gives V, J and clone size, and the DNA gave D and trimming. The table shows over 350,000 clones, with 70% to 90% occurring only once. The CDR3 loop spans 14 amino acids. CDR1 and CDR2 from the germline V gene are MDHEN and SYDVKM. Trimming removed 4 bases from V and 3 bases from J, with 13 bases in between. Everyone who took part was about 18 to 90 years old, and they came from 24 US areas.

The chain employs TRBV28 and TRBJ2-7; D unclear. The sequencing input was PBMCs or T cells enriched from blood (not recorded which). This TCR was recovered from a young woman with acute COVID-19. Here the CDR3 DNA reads TGTGCCAGCAGTTCGGGTAGAGGTCTCTACGAGCAGTACTTC. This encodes CASSSGRGLYEQYF.